Below, one TCR beta chain is given with its context. The time point here: proximal margin of the surgical specimen (macroscopically non-inflamed). Patients were adults with ileal or ileocolonic Crohn's disease needing resection. Clones were sequenced by immunoSEQ multiplex PCR, and TCRdb holds only the in-frame ones, with some missing. The repertoire includes thousands of clones, roughly 83% of them detected once, and roughly 70% sits in the top ten. This entry belongs to a study of T cell repertoires in ileal Crohn's disease. Study-level information: Every patient was operated on for stricturing (about 60%) or penetrating (about 40%) complications. Thiopurines (around twelve) or anti-TNF agents (approximately 19) were given postoperatively to about half. Five hundred nanograms of biopsy DNA per sample underwent TCRB immunosequencing.

This CDR3 comprises 13 residues. The germline V gene encodes CDR1 WSHSY and CDR2 SAAADI. After removal of 7 bases from V and 9 bases from J, the junction contained 11 bases not matched to a gene. This clonotype originated in an adult with Crohn's disease. The chain has TRBV10-2 and TRBJ1-1, with 7 bases fitting TRBD1. The material sequenced was ileal tissue. The CDR3 is CASNPETGPKAFF. CDR3 nucleotides: TGCGCCAGCAATCCAGAGACAGGGCCGAAAGCTTTCTTT.